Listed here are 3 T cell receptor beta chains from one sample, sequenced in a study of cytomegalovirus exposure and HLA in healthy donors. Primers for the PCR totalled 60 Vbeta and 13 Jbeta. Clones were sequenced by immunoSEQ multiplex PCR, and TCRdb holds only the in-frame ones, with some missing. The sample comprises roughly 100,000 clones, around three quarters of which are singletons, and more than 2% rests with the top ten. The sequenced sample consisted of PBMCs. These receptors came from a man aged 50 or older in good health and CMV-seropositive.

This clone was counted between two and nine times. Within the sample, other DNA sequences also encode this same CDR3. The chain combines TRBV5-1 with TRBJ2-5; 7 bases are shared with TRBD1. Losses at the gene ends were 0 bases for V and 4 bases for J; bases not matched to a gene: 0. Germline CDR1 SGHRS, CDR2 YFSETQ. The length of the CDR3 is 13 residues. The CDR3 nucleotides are TGCGCCAGCAGCTTGGGACAGGGAGAGACCCAGTACTTC. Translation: CASSLGQGETQYF.

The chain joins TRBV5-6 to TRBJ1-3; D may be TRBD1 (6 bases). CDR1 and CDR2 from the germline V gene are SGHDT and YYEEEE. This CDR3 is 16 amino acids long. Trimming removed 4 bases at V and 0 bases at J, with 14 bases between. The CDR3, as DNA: TGTGCCAGCAGCCGCCTGACAGGTACCTCTGGAAACACCATATATTTT. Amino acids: CASSRLTGTSGNTIYF.

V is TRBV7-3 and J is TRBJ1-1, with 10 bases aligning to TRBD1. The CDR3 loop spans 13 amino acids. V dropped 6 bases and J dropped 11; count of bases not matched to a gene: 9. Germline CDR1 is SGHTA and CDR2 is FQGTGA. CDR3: CASSRDRGGGAFF. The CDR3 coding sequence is TGTGCCAGCAGTCGGGACAGGGGTGGTGGGGCTTTCTTT.